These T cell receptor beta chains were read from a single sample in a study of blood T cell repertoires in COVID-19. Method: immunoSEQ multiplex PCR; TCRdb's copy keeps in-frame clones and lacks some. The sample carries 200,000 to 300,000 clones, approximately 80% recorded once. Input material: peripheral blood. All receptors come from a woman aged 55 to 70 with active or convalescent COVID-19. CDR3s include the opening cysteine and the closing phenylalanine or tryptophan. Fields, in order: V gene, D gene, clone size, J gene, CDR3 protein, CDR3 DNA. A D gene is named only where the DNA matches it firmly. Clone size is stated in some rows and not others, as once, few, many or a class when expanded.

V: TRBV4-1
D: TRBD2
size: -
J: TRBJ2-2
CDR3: CASSQDMTSGVGTGELFF
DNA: TGCGCCAGCAGCCAAGATATGACTAGCGGGGTAGGAACCGGGGAGCTGTTTTTT

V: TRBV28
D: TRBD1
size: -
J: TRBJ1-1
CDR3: CASSPPGGRNTEAFF
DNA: TGTGCCAGCAGTCCGCCAGGGGGGCGGAACACTGAAGCTTTCTTT

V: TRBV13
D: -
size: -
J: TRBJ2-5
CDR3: CASSFLVQETQYF
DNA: TGTGCCAGCAGCTTTCTAGTCCAAGAGACCCAGTACTTC

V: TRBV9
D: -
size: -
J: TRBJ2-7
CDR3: CASSVDLVREQYF
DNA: TGTGCCAGCAGCGTAGACCTAGTCCGGGAGCAGTACTTC

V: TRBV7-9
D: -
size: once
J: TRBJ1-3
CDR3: CASSEDSFGNTIYF
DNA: TGTGCCAGCAGCGAAGACAGTTTTGGAAACACCATATATTTT

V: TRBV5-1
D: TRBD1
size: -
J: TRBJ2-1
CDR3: CASSLAGTGENEQFF
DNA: TGCGCCAGCAGCTTGGCTGGGACAGGGGAGAATGAGCAGTTCTTC

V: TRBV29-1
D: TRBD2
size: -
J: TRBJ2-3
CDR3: CSVDRLAGGTDTQYF
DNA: TGCAGCGTTGACAGACTAGCGGGAGGAACAGATACGCAGTATTTT

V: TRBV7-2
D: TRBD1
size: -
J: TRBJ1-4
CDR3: CASSSWTGDYATNEKLFF
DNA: TGTGCCAGCAGCTCATGGACAGGGGATTATGCAACTAATGAAAAACTGTTTTTT

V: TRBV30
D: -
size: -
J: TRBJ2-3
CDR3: CAWSVLHDSTDTQYF
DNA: TGTGCCTGGAGTGTGCTCCACGACTCCACAGATACGCAGTATTTT

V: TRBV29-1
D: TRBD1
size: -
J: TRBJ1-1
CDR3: CSVESQGATEAFF
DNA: TGCAGCGTTGAATCACAGGGGGCCACTGAAGCTTTCTTT

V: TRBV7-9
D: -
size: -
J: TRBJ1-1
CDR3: CASSLGIGGVGNTEAFF
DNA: TGTGCCAGCAGCTTAGGAATCGGGGGGGTAGGGAACACTGAAGCTTTCTTT

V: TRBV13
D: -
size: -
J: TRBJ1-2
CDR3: CASSLGIGVDGYTF
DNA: TGTGCCAGCAGCTTAGGAATCGGGGTTGATGGCTACACCTTC

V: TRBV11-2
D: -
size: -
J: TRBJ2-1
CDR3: CASSETTAARGTYNEQFF
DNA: TGTGCCAGCAGCGAAACTACCGCAGCCCGGGGGACCTACAATGAGCAGTTCTTC

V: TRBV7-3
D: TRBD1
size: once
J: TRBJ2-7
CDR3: CASSRTGGAEQYF
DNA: TGTGCCAGTTCGCGGACAGGAGGAGCCGAGCAGTACTTC

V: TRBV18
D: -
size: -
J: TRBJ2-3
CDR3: CASSPNGNSGTDTQYF
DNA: TGTGCCAGCTCACCAAACGGTAATAGCGGCACAGATACGCAGTATTTT

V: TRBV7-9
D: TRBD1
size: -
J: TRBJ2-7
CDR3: CASSSGTGVDEQYF
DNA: TGTGCCAGCAGCTCCGGGACAGGTGTCGACGAGCAGTACTTC

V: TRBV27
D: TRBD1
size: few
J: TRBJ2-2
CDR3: CASSFHAPDRVVGELFF
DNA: TGTGCCAGCAGTTTCCACGCACCGGACAGGGTAGTCGGGGAGCTGTTTTTT

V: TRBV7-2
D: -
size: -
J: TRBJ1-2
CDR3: CASSPDYGYTF
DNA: TGTGCCAGCAGCCCCGACTATGGCTACACCTTC

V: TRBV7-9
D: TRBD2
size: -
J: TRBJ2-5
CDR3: CASSLLLGGKETQYF
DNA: TGTGCCAGCAGCTTATTATTGGGAGGGAAAGAGACCCAGTACTTC

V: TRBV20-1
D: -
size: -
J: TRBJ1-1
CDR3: CSASGLLSEDTEAFF
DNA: TGCAGTGCTAGTGGCCTCCTTTCCGAGGACACTGAAGCTTTCTTT

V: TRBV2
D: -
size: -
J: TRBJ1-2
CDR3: CASSEGRAGGYTF
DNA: TGTGCCAGCAGTGAAGGCAGGGCAGGTGGCTACACCTTC

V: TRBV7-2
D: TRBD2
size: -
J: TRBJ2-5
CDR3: CASSGPGLAEHQETQYF
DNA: TGTGCCAGCAGCGGACCGGGACTAGCTGAACACCAAGAGACCCAGTACTTC

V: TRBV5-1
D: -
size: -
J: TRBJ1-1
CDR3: CASSNDLGALGEAFF
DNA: TGCGCCAGCAGCAACGACTTGGGGGCCTTGGGGGAAGCTTTCTTT

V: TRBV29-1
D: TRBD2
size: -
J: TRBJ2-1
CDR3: CSADSGRAPNEQFF
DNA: TGCAGCGCAGACAGCGGGAGGGCCCCCAATGAGCAGTTCTTC

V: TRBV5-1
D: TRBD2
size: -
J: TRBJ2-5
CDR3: CASSLASGGGETQYF
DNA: TGCGCCAGCAGCTTGGCCTCGGGGGGAGGGGAGACCCAGTACTTC

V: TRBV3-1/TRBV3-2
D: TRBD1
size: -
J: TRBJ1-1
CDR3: CASSPQGQGKAFF
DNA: TGTGCCAGCAGCCCCCAAGGACAGGGAAAAGCTTTCTTT

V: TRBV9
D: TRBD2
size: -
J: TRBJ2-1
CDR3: CASSVGGTTSGRAAQFF
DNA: TGTGCCAGCAGCGTAGGAGGGACGACTAGCGGGAGGGCCGCGCAGTTCTTC

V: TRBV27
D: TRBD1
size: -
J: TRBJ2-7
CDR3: CASRDRKKGYEQYF
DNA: TGTGCCAGCAGGGACAGGAAAAAGGGCTACGAGCAGTACTTC

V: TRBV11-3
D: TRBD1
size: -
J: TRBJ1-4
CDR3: CASSLGQGDEKLFF
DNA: TGTGCCAGCAGCTTGGGGCAGGGGGACGAAAAACTGTTTTTT

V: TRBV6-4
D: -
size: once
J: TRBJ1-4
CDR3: CASSDEQGGKLFF
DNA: TGTGCCAGCAGTGACGAGCAGGGAGGAAAACTGTTTTTT

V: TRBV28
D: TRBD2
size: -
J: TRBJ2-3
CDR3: CASRQSGARDTQYF
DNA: TGTGCCAGCAGACAAAGCGGGGCGCGGGATACGCAGTATTTT

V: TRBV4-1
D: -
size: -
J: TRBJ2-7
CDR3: CASSQDFFRATYEQYF
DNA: TGCGCCAGCAGCCAAGATTTTTTCAGGGCTACCTACGAGCAGTACTTC

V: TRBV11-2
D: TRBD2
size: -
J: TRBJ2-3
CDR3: CASSLSAGGPDTQYF
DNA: TGTGCCAGCAGCTTAAGTGCGGGGGGGCCAGATACGCAGTATTTT

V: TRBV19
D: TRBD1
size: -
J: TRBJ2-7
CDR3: CASSRDRDTEQYF
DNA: TGTGCCAGTAGCCGGGACAGAGATACAGAGCAGTACTTC

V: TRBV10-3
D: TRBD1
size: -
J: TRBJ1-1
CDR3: CAISESEVGTGMMNTEAFF
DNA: TGTGCCATCAGTGAGTCGGAGGTAGGGACAGGAATGATGAACACTGAAGCTTTCTTT

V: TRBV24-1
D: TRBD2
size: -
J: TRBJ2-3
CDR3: CATSDLSAPSGGTDTQYF
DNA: TGTGCCACCAGTGACTTAAGTGCGCCTAGCGGGGGAACAGATACGCAGTATTTT

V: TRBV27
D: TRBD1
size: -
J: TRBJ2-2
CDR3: CASSHPTGKAAGELFF
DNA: TGTGCCAGCAGTCACCCGACAGGGAAAGCTGCGGGGGAGCTGTTTTTT

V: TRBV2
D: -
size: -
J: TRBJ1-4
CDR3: CASRDLDSYNEKLFF
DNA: TGTGCCAGCAGGGACCTTGACAGCTATAATGAAAAACTGTTTTTT

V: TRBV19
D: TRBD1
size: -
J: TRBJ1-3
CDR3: CASTPRDRGPGNTIYF
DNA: TGTGCCAGCACGCCTCGGGACAGGGGGCCTGGAAACACCATATATTTT

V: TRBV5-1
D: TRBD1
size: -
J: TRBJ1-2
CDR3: CASSWVTGVDYGYTF
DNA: TGCGCCAGCAGCTGGGTGACAGGGGTTGACTATGGCTACACCTTC

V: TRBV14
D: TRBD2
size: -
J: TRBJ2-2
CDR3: CASSPAGDHGELFF
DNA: TGTGCCAGCAGCCCAGCGGGGGACCACGGGGAGCTGTTTTTT

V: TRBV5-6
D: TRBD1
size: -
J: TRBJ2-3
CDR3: CASSFQDRGLDTQYF
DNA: TGTGCCAGCAGCTTTCAGGACAGGGGCCTAGATACGCAGTATTTT

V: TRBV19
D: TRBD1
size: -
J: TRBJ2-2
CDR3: CASSKLGGSSTGELFF
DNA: TGTGCCAGTAGTAAGTTAGGGGGCAGCAGCACCGGGGAGCTGTTTTTT

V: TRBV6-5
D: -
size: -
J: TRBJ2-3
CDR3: CASSYVLSGGADTQYF
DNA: TGTGCCAGCAGTTACGTCTTATCAGGAGGCGCAGATACGCAGTATTTT

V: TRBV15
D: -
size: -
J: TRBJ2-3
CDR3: CATSREPGDLSTQYF
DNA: TGTGCCACCAGCAGAGAACCCGGGGATTTAAGTACGCAGTATTTT

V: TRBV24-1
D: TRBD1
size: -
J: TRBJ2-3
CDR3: CATSDPAGGSTDTQYF
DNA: TGTGCCACCAGTGATCCCGCAGGGGGAAGCACAGATACGCAGTATTTT

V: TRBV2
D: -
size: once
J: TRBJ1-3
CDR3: CASSENPRGISGNTIYF
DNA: TGTGCCAGCAGTGAAAACCCCAGGGGAATTTCTGGAAACACCATATATTTT

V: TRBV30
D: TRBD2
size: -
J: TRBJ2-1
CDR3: CAWSVGVGLTYNEQFF
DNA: TGTGCCTGGAGTGTAGGCGTGGGACTAACCTACAATGAGCAGTTCTTC

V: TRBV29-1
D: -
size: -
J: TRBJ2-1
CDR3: CSVVIAIPGSYNEQFF
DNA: TGCAGCGTCGTCATCGCTATCCCAGGCTCCTACAATGAGCAGTTCTTC

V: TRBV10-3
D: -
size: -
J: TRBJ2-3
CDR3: CAISLTSPPTDTQYF
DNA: TGTGCCATCAGTCTAACTAGCCCTCCCACAGATACGCAGTATTTT

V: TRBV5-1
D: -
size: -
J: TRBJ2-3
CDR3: CASSLMSSGFPDTQYF
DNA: TGCGCCAGCAGCTTGATGTCTAGTGGGTTCCCAGATACGCAGTATTTT

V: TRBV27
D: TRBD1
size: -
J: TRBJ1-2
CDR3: CASRGQGAVRSYGYTF
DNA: TGTGCCAGCAGGGGACAGGGGGCGGTACGGAGCTATGGCTACACCTTC

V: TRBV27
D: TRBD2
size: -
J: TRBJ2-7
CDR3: CASSASGTSSYEQYF
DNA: TGTGCCAGCAGTGCATCCGGGACTAGCTCTTACGAGCAGTACTTC